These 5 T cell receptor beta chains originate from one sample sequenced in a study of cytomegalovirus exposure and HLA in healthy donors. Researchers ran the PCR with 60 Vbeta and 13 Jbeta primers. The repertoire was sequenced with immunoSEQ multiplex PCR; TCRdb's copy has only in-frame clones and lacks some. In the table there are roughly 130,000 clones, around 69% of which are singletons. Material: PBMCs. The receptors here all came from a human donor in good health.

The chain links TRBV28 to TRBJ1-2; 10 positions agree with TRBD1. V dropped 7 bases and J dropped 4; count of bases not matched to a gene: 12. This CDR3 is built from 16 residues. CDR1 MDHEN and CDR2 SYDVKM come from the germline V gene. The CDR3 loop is CASTTLTGGATYGYTF. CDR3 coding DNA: TGTGCCAGCACCACTCTGACAGGGGGCGCGACCTATGGCTACACCTTC.

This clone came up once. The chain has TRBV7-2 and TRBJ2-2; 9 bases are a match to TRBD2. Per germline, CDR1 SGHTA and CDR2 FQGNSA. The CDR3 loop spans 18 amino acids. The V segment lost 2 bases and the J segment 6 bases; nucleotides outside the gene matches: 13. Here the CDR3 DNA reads TGTGCCAGCAGCTTATCGAGCGGGGGGACACTTGTTGCCGGGGAGCTGTTTTTT. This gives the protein CASSLSSGGTLVAGELFF.

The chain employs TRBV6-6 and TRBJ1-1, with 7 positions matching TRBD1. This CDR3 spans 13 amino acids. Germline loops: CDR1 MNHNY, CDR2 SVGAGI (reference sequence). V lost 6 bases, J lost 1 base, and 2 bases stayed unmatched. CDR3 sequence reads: CASRQGTNTEAFF. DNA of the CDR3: TGTGCCAGCAGACAGGGGACGAACACTGAAGCTTTCTTT.

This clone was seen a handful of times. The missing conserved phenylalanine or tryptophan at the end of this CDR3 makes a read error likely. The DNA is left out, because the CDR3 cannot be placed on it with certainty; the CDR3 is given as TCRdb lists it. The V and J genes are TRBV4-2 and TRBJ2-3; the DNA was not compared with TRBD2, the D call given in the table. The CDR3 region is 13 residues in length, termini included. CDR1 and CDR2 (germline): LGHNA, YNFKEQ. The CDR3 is CASSQVLGGWESS.

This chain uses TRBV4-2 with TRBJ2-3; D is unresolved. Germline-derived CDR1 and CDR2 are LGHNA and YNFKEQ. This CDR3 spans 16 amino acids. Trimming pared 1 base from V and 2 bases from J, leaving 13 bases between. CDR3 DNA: TGTGCCAGCAGCCAAGCTGCGTCTCCCACCACAGATACGCAGTATTTT. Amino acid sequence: CASSQAASPTTDTQYF.